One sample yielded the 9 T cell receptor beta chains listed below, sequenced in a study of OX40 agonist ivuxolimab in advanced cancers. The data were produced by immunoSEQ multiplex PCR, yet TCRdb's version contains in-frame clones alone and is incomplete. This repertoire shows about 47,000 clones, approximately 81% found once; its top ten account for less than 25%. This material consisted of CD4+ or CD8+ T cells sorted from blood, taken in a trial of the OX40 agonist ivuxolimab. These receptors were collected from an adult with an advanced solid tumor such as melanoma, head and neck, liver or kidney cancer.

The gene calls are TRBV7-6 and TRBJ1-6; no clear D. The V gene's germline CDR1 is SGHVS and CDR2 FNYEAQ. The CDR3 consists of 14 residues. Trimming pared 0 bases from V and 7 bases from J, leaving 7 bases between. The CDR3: CASSLATGNSPLHF. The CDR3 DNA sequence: TGTGCCAGCAGCTTAGCGACGGGGAATTCACCCCTCCACTTT.

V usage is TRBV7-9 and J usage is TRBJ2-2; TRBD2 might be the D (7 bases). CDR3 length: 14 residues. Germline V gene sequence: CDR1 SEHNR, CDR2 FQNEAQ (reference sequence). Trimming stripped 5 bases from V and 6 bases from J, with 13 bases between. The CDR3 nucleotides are TGTGCCAGCAGCCCCCGGGGGGCCCCCGGGGAGCTGTTTTTT. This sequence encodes CASSPRGAPGELFF.

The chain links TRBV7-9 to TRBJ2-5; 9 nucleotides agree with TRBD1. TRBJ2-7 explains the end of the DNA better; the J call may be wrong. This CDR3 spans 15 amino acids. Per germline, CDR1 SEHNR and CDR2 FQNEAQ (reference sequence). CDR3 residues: CASSLAQGAAYEQYF. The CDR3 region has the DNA TGTGCCAGCAGCTTAGCACAGGGGGCGGCCTACGAGCAGTACTTC.

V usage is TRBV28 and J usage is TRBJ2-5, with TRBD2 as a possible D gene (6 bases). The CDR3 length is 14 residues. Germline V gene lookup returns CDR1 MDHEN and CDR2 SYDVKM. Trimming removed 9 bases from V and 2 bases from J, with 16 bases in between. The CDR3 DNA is TGTGCCAGTTTAGGGTGGGGGAGGCAAGAGACCCAGTACTTC. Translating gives CASLGWGRQETQYF.

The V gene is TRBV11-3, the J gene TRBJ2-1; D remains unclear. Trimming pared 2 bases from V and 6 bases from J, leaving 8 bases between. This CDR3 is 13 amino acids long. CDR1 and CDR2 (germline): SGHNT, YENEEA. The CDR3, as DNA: TGTGCCAGCAGCTTATCCCCCTCCAATGAGCAGTTCTTC. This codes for CASSLSPSNEQFF. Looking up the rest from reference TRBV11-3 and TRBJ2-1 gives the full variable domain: EAGVVQSPRYKIIEKKQPVAFWCNPISGHNTLYWYLQNLGQGPELLIRYENEEAVDDSQLPKDRFSAERLKGVDSTLKIQPAELGDSAVYLCASSLSPSNEQFFGPGTRLTVL.

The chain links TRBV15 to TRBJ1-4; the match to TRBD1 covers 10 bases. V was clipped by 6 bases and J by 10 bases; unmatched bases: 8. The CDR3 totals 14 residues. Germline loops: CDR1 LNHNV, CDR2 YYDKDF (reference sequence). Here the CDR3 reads CATRPDRGSGKLFF. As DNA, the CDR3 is TGTGCCACCAGACCGGACAGGGGGTCCGGAAAACTGTTTTTT.

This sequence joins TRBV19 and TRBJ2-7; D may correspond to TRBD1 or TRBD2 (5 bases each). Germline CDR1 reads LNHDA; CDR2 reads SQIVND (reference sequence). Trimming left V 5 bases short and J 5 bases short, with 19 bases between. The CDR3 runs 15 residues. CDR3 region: CASSLGSSGTHEQYF. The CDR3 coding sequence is TGTGCCAGTAGTCTAGGATCGTCCGGGACCCACGAGCAGTACTTC.

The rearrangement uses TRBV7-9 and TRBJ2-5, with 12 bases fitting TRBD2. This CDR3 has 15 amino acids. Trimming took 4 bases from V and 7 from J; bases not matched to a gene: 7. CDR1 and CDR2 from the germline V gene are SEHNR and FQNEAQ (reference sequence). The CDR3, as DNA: TGTGCCAGCAGCTGGCTGACTAGCGGGAGTCCGACCCAGTACTTC. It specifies CASSWLTSGSPTQYF.

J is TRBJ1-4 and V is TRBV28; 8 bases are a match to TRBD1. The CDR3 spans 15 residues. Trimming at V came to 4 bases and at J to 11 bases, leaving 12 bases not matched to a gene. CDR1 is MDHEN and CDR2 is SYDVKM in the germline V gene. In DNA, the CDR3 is TGTGCCAGCAGTTCTGACCGCGGACAGGGTAGGAAACTGTTTTTT. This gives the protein CASSSDRGQGRKLFF. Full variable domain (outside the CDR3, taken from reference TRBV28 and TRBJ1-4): DVKVTQSSRYLVKRTGEKVFLECVQDMDHENMFWYRQDPGLGLRLIYFSYDVKMKEKGDIPEGYSVSREKKERFSLILESASTNQTSMYLCASSSDRGQGRKLFFGSGTQLSVL.